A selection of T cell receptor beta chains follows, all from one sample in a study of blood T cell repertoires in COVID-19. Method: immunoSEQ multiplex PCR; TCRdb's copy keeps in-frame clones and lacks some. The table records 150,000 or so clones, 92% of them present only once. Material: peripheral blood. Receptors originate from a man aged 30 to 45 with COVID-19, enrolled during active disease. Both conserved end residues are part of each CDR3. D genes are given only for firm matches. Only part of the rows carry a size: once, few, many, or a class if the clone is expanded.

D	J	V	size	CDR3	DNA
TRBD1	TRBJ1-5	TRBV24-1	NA	CATSDLPPGQGFNQPQHF	TGTGCCACCAGTGATTTGCCTCCGGGACAGGGATTCAATCAGCCCCAGCATTTT
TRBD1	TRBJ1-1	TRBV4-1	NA	CASSIRDRENTEAFF	TGCGCCAGCAGCATTCGGGACAGGGAGAACACTGAAGCTTTCTTT
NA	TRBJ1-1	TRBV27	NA	CASSSLLGTSDTEAFF	TGTGCCAGCAGTTCCCTTTTAGGGACATCCGACACTGAAGCTTTCTTT
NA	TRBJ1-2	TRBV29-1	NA	CSAGGSNYGYTF	TGCAGCGCCGGGGGGAGCAACTATGGCTACACCTTC
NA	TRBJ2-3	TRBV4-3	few	CASSQEGRAGTDTQYF	TGCGCCAGCAGCCAAGAGGGCAGGGCAGGAACAGATACGCAGTATTTT
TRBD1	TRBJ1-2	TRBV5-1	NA	CASSLDRGLSEGYTF	TGCGCCAGCAGCTTAGACAGGGGTCTATCGGAAGGCTACACCTTC
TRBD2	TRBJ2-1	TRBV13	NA	CASLAGGGNEQFF	TGTGCCAGCCTAGCGGGAGGAGGAAATGAGCAGTTCTTC
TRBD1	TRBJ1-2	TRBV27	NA	CASSPGQGRNYGYTF	TGTGCCAGCAGTCCGGGACAGGGGCGAAACTATGGCTACACCTTC
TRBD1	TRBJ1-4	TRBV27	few	CASTGTGGQTNEKLFF	TGTGCCAGTACCGGGACAGGGGGTCAAACTAATGAAAAACTGTTTTTT
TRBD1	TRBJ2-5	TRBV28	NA	CASRTGGRETQYF	TGTGCCAGCCGAACAGGGGGCCGGGAGACCCAGTACTTC
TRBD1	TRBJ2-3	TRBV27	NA	CASSLSPGTGGDTQYF	TGTGCCAGCAGTTTATCGCCCGGGACAGGTGGAGATACGCAGTATTTT
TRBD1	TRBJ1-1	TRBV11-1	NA	CASSLQGAYTEAFF	TGTGCCAGCAGCTTACAGGGGGCATACACTGAAGCTTTCTTT
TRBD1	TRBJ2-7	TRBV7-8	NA	CASSRRGQGNSYEQYF	TGTGCCAGCAGCCGACGCGGACAGGGAAACTCCTACGAGCAGTACTTC
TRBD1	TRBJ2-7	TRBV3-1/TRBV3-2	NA	CASSPRQGQGSYRRYEQYF	TGTGCCAGCAGCCCCAGACAGGGACAGGGGTCCTATCGCCGCTACGAGCAGTACTTC
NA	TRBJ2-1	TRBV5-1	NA	CASSAGASDYNEQFF	TGCGCCAGCAGTGCGGGGGCTAGCGACTACAATGAGCAGTTCTTC
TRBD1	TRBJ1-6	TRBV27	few	CASSLYLRTGTYNSPLHF	TGTGCCAGCAGTTTATACTTAAGGACAGGGACCTATAATTCACCCCTCCACTTT
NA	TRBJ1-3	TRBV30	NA	CAWRARNTIYF	TGTGCCTGGAGGGCCAGAAACACCATATATTTT
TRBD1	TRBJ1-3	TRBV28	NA	CASSLLGQGRSGNTIYF	TGTGCCAGCAGTTTACTGGGACAGGGGCGGTCTGGAAACACCATATATTTT
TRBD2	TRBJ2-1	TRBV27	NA	CASSLLRDLGTRYNEQFF	TGTGCCAGCAGTTTATTACGGGACCTCGGGACTAGATACAATGAGCAGTTCTTC
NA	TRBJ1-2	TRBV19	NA	CASSIDLPAGTIYGYTF	TGTGCCAGTAGTATAGATCTCCCGGCAGGTACGATCTATGGCTACACCTTC
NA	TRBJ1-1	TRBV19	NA	CASSMYRGGTEAFF	TGTGCCAGTAGTATGTACCGGGGGGGCACTGAAGCTTTCTTT
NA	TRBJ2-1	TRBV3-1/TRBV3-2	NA	CASSPIAGNEQFF	TGTGCCAGCAGCCCGATAGCTGGGAATGAGCAGTTCTTC
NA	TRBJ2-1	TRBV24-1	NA	CATSDPRGSGNEQFF	TGTGCCACCAGTGACCCCCGGGGAAGTGGCAATGAGCAGTTCTTC